This T cell receptor beta chain emerged from a study of T cell responses to AZD1222 COVID-19 vaccine (dated by TCRdb to about 2021). For the study in its entirety: AZD1222 recipients given second doses at about 4 weeks or at about 12 weeks were pooled, since spike-specific TCR depth and breadth were not found to differ between the two schedules. A total of about 230 trial participants underwent TCR sequencing, of whom 207 received two doses of AZD1222 and approximately 25 received two doses of the MenACWY control vaccine. Trial participants were enrolled into age subgroups of 18-55, 56-69 and 70-plus years, which contained roughly 140, 27 and 60 TCR-sequenced participants, respectively.

V loses 5 bases of germline sequence and J loses 11 bases, and the interval between the two ends is 18 bases. Looking up the germline V gene (reference sequence) yields CDR1 GTSNPN and CDR2 SVGIG. Reading from cysteine to phenylalanine, the CDR3 counts 12 amino acids. Only the CDR3 DNA is retained, 36 bases long and in frame from the first base. General conclusions and limits of the study: Nearly half of unique spike-specific TCRs reportedly recognized epitopes outside regions mutated in the B.1.351 and B.1.1.7 variants. The vaccine-associated CD4 TCRs covered the entire spike protein, and the dominant responses fell in regions 160-218 and 743-854. Only five or six AZD1222 recipients were SARS-CoV-2 seropositive at baseline, limiting conclusions about previously exposed vaccinees. A significant rise in spike-specific TCR breadth and depth was observed after two AZD1222 doses relative to day 0 and relative to MenACWY recipients. Because no day 14 peak-response samples were available, repertoires were characterized only after the peak T cell response. In the small 56-69-year group, the increase in depth fell short of significance, most likely because of low power. Participants were mostly white British and included more females than males, and it was suggested by the authors that clonal diversity may have been underestimated.

The CDR3 regions of human TCRbeta chains were subjected to immunosequencing. The published analysis was carried out like this. TCRs in the repertoires were compared against a reference library of SARS-CoV-2-specific TCRs that had been generated with the MIRA antigen-specificity platform. Breadth was defined as the fraction of unique TCRs that were SARS-CoV-2-associated, and depth was defined as the fraction of total T cells that were SARS-CoV-2-associated. Using the MIRA data, each spike-specific TCR was mapped to the spike region that the TCR reacts to and placed in a CD4 or CD8 class. Log10-transformed breadth and depth values were compared by one-way ANOVA with Sidak's multiple comparisons tests. TCRdb provides this immuneACCESS table in a form limited to in-frame rearrangements. Some clones are lacking; in checked studies, under half of them reflect an unresolved V gene, and why the rest are absent is not known. D and trimming come from the DNA, and the V and J calls and clone size come from that table. The sample has around 120,000 clones on record, roughly 90% of them singletons. The ten largest clones capture over 2.5% of the sample.

Note on this clone: It has no known antigen specificity. Base qualities are not recorded, but no much larger clone differs from it by a single base.

Explained via the paper, the time point label denotes: baseline before first vaccination. Vaccinee samples came from UK trials COV001 and COV002, including a single-blind randomized controlled phase 2/3 trial of AZD1222 (ChAdOx1 nCoV-19) in healthy adults. Trial participant PBMC samples were collected at day 0 and day 28 after the second dose for TCRbeta chain sequencing. The TCR originated in an adult in good health. The material sequenced was peripheral blood, taken on day 0 of AZD1222 vaccination. In this chain, TRBV30 is recombined with TRBJ1-1; confidence is insufficient to name the D gene. The sequenced DNA: TGTGCCTGGTCCCACCTTGGCGGGGAGGCTTTCTTT. Its protein is CAWSHLGGEAFF.